The rows below give T cell receptor beta chains drawn from one sample of a study of blood T cell repertoires in COVID-19. Sequencing used immunoSEQ multiplex PCR; TCRdb keeps in-frame clones, though not all of them. This sample carries 70,000 or so clones, 80% to 90% of them seen once, and the ten largest clones take roughly 5.6%. The sequenced material came from peripheral blood. The source is a middle-aged man with active COVID-19. Both conserved end residues are part of each CDR3. A D gene is named only where the DNA matches it firmly. Not all rows give a size; the values are once, few, many and, for expanded clones, a class.

NA TRBJ1-2 TRBD1 TRBV28 TGTGCCAGCAGTTTAACAGGGGCCGCCTATGGCTACACCTTC CASSLTGAAYGYTF
NA TRBJ1-4 TRBD1 TRBV9 TGTGCCAGCAGCGTAGGGACTGGGACAGGGACCGAAAAACTGTTTTTT CASSVGTGTGTEKLFF
NA TRBJ2-7 TRBD2 TRBV7-8 TGTGCCAGCAGCTTAGATTGGGTAGCGGGAGCCATGGAGACACCCTACGAGCAGTACTTC CASSLDWVAGAMETPYEQYF
NA TRBJ2-7 NA TRBV14 TGTGCCAGCAGCCCCCAGGGGAGAAGGTACGAGCAGTACTTC CASSPQGRRYEQYF
NA TRBJ2-5 NA TRBV20-1 TGCAGTGCTAGTCCCACTAGATTAGAGACCCAGTACTTC CSASPTRLETQYF
NA TRBJ1-2 NA TRBV2 TGTGCCAGCAGTGAAGCCGCAGGAACCTATGGCTACACCTTC CASSEAAGTYGYTF
NA TRBJ2-2 TRBD2 TRBV6-4 TGTGCCAGCAGTCTCCTTAGCGGGACCGGGGAGCTGTTTTTT CASSLLSGTGELFF
NA TRBJ2-6 NA TRBV5-6 TGTGCCAGCAGCTTGGCTATGGATCTTAGGGGCTCTGGGGCCAACGTCCTGACTTTC CASSLAMDLRGSGANVLTF
NA TRBJ1-2 NA TRBV6-5 TGTGCCAGCAAAATAAGTACAGGAGCTAACTATGGCTACACCTTC CASKISTGANYGYTF
NA TRBJ2-1 TRBD2 TRBV3-1/TRBV3-2 TGTGCCAGCAGGCCCAAACCCGGGACTAGCGGTGATCAGTTCTTC CASRPKPGTSGDQFF
NA TRBJ1-1 NA TRBV18 TGTGCCAGCTCACCACCCGACACCTACACTGAAGCTTTCTTT CASSPPDTYTEAFF
few TRBJ2-7 NA TRBV12-3/TRBV12-4 TGTGCCAGCAGTGGGGGCGGGGAGCAGTACTTC CASSGGGEQYF
NA TRBJ1-2 NA TRBV11-1 TGTGCCAGCAGCCCAGAGGGCTACTATGGCTACACCTTC CASSPEGYYGYTF
NA TRBJ1-3 TRBD1 TRBV5-1 TGCGCCAGCAGCTTGGAGGGACAGGGCTCTGGAAACACCATATATTTT CASSLEGQGSGNTIYF
few TRBJ1-6 NA TRBV25-1 TGTGCCAGCAGTGAATTGAGAGGGGGTAATTCACCCCTCCACTTT CASSELRGGNSPLHF
NA TRBJ2-7 TRBD2 TRBV28 TGTGCCAGCAGGGACCTAGCGGGAGATACAGCCGAGCAGTACTTC CASRDLAGDTAEQYF
NA TRBJ2-7 TRBD2 TRBV28 TGTGCCAGCAGTTTGGGGGGAGCGGGGGTCAACGAGCAGTACTTC CASSLGGAGVNEQYF
NA TRBJ1-4 NA TRBV30 TGTGCCTGGAGTGTAACTCAGGGAGGAGAAAAACTGTTTTTT CAWSVTQGGEKLFF
NA TRBJ1-2 NA TRBV19 TGTGCCAGTAGTATCTCCTGGGGAGCTAACTATGGCTACACCTTC CASSISWGANYGYTF
NA TRBJ1-2 TRBD1 TRBV19 TGTGCCAGTACTCCAGACAGGGTCACACGCTATGGCTACACCTTC CASTPDRVTRYGYTF
NA TRBJ2-1 TRBD2 TRBV11-3 TGTGCCAGCAGCTTAGTAGCGGGAGGGCCCCCCTACAATGAGCAGTTCTTC CASSLVAGGPPYNEQFF
NA TRBJ2-3 TRBD2 TRBV5-4 TGTGCCAGCAGCTTTAAACTAGCGGGAAGCACAGATACGCAGTATTTT CASSFKLAGSTDTQYF
NA TRBJ1-2 TRBD1 TRBV2 TGTGCCAGCAGTGAACCACAGGGGGTTTATGGCTACACCTTC CASSEPQGVYGYTF
NA TRBJ2-7 NA TRBV7-3 TGTGCCAGCAGCTTAATGGGGGGGCAGAACTACGAGCAGTACTTC CASSLMGGQNYEQYF
NA TRBJ2-3 NA TRBV29-1 TGCAGCGTGGCTGGGGGGGCCTCCACATTAAGCACAGATACGCAGTATTTT CSVAGGASTLSTDTQYF
NA TRBJ2-1 NA TRBV3-1/TRBV3-2 TGTGCCAGCAGCCAAGAACGGGTGCTTCGGGATGAGCAGTTCTTC CASSQERVLRDEQFF
NA TRBJ2-2 TRBD2 TRBV5-6 TGTGCCAGCAGCTTGGGACTAGCCGGGGCCGGGGAGCTGTTTTTT CASSLGLAGAGELFF
once TRBJ2-1 NA TRBV15 TGTGCCACCAGCAGAATGGGGCAACAAAACAATGAGCAGTTCTTC CATSRMGQQNNEQFF
NA TRBJ2-4 NA TRBV9 TGTGCCAGCAGCCCAGGGGTGGGCGGCATTCAGTACTTC CASSPGVGGIQYF